Shown below are 24 T cell receptor beta chains from a single sample sequenced in a study of blood T cell repertoires in COVID-19. Method: immunoSEQ multiplex PCR; TCRdb's copy keeps in-frame clones and lacks some. The table includes 90,000 to 100,000 clones, about nine tenths detected once. The specimen was peripheral blood. The receptors were sampled from a man in his sixties with COVID-19, enrolled during active disease.

The chain joins TRBV5-1 to TRBJ2-1; weak D call: TRBD2 (6 bases). This CDR3 is 16 amino acids long. The V and J ends lost 4 bases and 9 bases respectively, with 23 bases between them. The germline CDR1 and CDR2 sequences are SGHRS and YFSETQ. The CDR3 DNA sequence: TGCGCCAGCAGCATCCGAGCGGGCCCGGATCGGGGTGAGCAGTTCTTC. It encodes CASSIRAGPDRGEQFF.

The chain recombines TRBV10-3 with TRBJ2-5, with TRBD1 as a possible D gene (6 bases). The CDR3 has 13 residues. CDR1 ENHRY and CDR2 SYGVKD come from the germline V gene. V lost 6 bases, J lost 2 bases, and 10 bases lay in between. The DNA for the CDR3 is TGTGCCATCAGCCAGGGACATCAAGAGACCCAGTACTTC. Protein product: CAISQGHQETQYF.

This clone was counted a few times. V is TRBV19 and J is TRBJ1-5; 7 nucleotides line up with TRBD1. With V trimmed by 4 bases and J by 4 bases, 1 base remained unmatched. The germline gives CDR1 LNHDA, CDR2 SQIVND (reference sequence). The CDR3 is 13 amino acids. CDR3 DNA sequence: TGTGCCAGTAGTAAGGACAGGAATCAGCCCCAGCATTTT. This translates into CASSKDRNQPQHF.

This clone was observed once. The chain combines TRBV7-9 with TRBJ1-2; D possibly corresponds to TRBD1 (6 bases). CDR1 and CDR2 (germline): SEHNR, FQNEAQ (reference sequence). The CDR3 covers 14 residues. The ends were cut back, 5 bases at V and 3 bases at J, with 13 bases in the middle. CDR3 nucleotide sequence: TGTGCCAGCAGCCGCGGACAGCTCCACTATGGCTACACCTTC. It translates to CASSRGQLHYGYTF.

The chain carries TRBV10-2 and TRBJ1-2; no clear D. CDR3 length: 14 residues. The germline V and J ends were trimmed by 0 bases and 4 bases, with 9 bases remaining between them. The germline V gene encodes CDR1 WSHSY and CDR2 SAAADI. CDR3 nucleotide sequence: TGCGCCAGCAGTGAGTCGGACGGGAGCTATGGCTACACCTTC. Protein: CASSESDGSYGYTF.

This clone was counted a few times. The chain is built from TRBV4-1 and TRBJ1-2; tentative D call: TRBD1 (5 bases). Germline lookup yields CDR1 MGHRA and CDR2 YSYEKL. This CDR3 spans 15 amino acids. Trimming removed 0 bases at V and 4 bases at J, with 12 bases between. CDR3 region: CASSQDPGGSYGYTF. In DNA, the CDR3 is TGCGCCAGCAGCCAAGATCCGGGGGGGTCCTATGGCTACACCTTC.

This clone was found a few times. The chain is built from TRBV24-1 and TRBJ1-5, with a tentative D call TRBD1 (5 bases). The germline gives CDR1 KGHDR, CDR2 SFDVKD. This CDR3 has 15 amino acids. The V and J ends lost 6 bases and 0 bases respectively, with 11 bases between them. The CDR3 protein is CATSPGRFSNQPQHF. CDR3 nucleotides: TGTGCCACCAGTCCAGGGCGTTTTAGCAATCAGCCCCAGCATTTT.

This clone was picked up a small number of times. This chain uses TRBV19 with TRBJ1-1; 9 nucleotides line up with TRBD1. V shed 3 bases and J 8 bases; nucleotides not matched to a gene: 7. This CDR3 region has 14 residues. The germline gives CDR1 LNHDA, CDR2 SQIVND (reference sequence). CDR3 bases: TGTGCCAGTAGTATCGGACAGGGGCCGGGGGAAGCTTTCTTT. It specifies CASSIGQGPGEAFF.

The chain employs TRBV11-2 and TRBJ2-1, with 7 bases matching TRBD2. Per germline, CDR1 SGHAT and CDR2 FQNNGV. This CDR3 is 19 amino acids long. V was clipped by 4 bases and J by 0 bases; unmatched bases: 15. This chain's CDR3 is CASSSIRDYNDSSYNEQFF. CDR3 bases: TGTGCCAGCAGCTCGATCCGGGACTACAACGACAGCTCCTACAATGAGCAGTTCTTC.

The CDR3 spells CASSLAGTRGLKTQYF. CDR3 DNA: TGTGCCAGCAGCCTCGCCGGGACTAGGGGTCTAAAGACCCAGTACTTC. V and J are TRBV7-2 and TRBJ2-5; TRBD2 matches at 8 bases. The V and J ends lost 5 bases and 6 bases, in that order; junction bases with no gene match: 14. The CDR3 contains 16 residues. From germline, CDR1 is SGHTA and CDR2 FQGNSA.

This chain uses TRBV18 with TRBJ2-7, with D perhaps TRBD2 (6 bases). Germline CDR1 KGHSH, CDR2 LQKENI. Trimming removed 2 bases from V and 0 bases from J, with 14 bases in between. The CDR3 runs to 16 residues. The CDR3 coding sequence is TGTGCCAGCTCACCAATCTCCAGCGGGTACTCCTACGAGCAGTACTTC. This translates into CASSPISSGYSYEQYF. Full variable domain (missing parts from reference TRBV18 and TRBJ2-7): NAGVMQNPRHLVRRRGQEARLRCSPMKGHSHVYWYRQLPEEGLKFMVYLQKENIIDESGMPKERFSAEFPKEGPSILRIQQVVRGDSAAYFCASSPISSGYSYEQYFGPGTRLTVT.

This chain joins TRBV13 and TRBJ1-2; 8 nucleotides line up with TRBD1. V dropped 5 bases and J dropped 4; count of bases not matched to a gene: 3. The CDR3 is 13 residues long. Per the germline V gene, CDR1 is PRHDT and CDR2 is FYEKMQ (reference sequence). The CDR3 protein is CASSRTGSYGYTF. The CDR3, as DNA: TGTGCCAGCAGCCGGACAGGGTCCTATGGCTACACCTTC.

V and J are TRBV6-5 and TRBJ1-6; 7 nucleotides agree with TRBD1. V was pared by 6 bases and J by 10 bases, with 6 bases of the junction left unmatched. Germline CDR1 is MNHEY and CDR2 is SVGAGI. CDR3 length: 13 amino acids. The CDR3 region has the DNA TGTGCCAGCAGAAAGCAGGGGGAGTCACCCCTCCACTTT. It specifies CASRKQGESPLHF.

The rearrangement joins TRBV7-9 to TRBJ2-2, with 12 bases lining up with TRBD2. Germline V gene sequence: CDR1 SEHNR, CDR2 FQNEAQ (reference sequence). The J segment lost 3 bases and the V segment lost 5 bases, leaving 4 bases of the junction unmatched. The length of the CDR3 is 16 residues. CDR3 sequence (DNA): TGTGCCAGCAGCCCCGGACTAGCGGGATACACCGGGGAGCTGTTTTTT. It yields the protein CASSPGLAGYTGELFF. Complete variable domain (other parts from reference TRBV7-9 and TRBJ2-2): DTGVSQNPRHKITKRGQNVTFRCDPISEHNRLYWYRQTLGQGPEFLTYFQNEAQLEKSRLLSDRFSAERPKGSFSTLEIQRTEQGDSAMYLCASSPGLAGYTGELFFGEGSRLTVL.

The chain links TRBV4-3 to TRBJ2-2; 8 bases line up with TRBD2. This CDR3 has 17 amino acids. Trimming at V came to 0 bases and at J to 2 bases, leaving 5 bases not matched to a gene. In germline, CDR1 is LGHNA, CDR2 YSLEER. This CDR3 is CASSQDATSGNTGELFF. Here the CDR3 DNA reads TGCGCCAGCAGCCAAGATGCTACTAGCGGTAACACCGGGGAGCTGTTTTTT.

The rearrangement links TRBV10-3 to TRBJ2-7, with D uncertain. The CDR3 extends over 13 amino acids. V dropped 0 bases and J dropped 3 bases, with 6 bases sitting between them. The germline gives CDR1 ENHRY, CDR2 SYGVKD. CDR3 in DNA: TGTGCCATCAGTGAGTCGGTCAGCTACGAGCAGTACTTC. Its translation: CAISESVSYEQYF.

This clone was counted a few times. The chain uses TRBV19 and TRBJ2-5; tentatively, D is TRBD2 (6 bases). Germline CDR1 is LNHDA and CDR2 is SQIVND (reference sequence). The CDR3 has 14 amino acids. V was pared by 5 bases and J by 4 bases, with 14 bases between. The CDR3 loop reads CASSASGERETQYF. In DNA, the CDR3 is TGTGCCAGTAGTGCCTCGGGGGAAAGAGAGACCCAGTACTTC. The variable domain in full, completed from reference TRBV19 and TRBJ2-5, reads DGGITQSPKYLFRKEGQNVTLSCEQNLNHDAMYWYRQDPGQGLRLIYYSQIVNDFQKGDIAEGYSVSREKKESFPLTVTSAQKNPTAFYLCASSASGERETQYFGPGTRLLVL.

This chain uses TRBV28 with TRBJ2-2; 8 positions agree with TRBD1. From germline, CDR1 is MDHEN and CDR2 SYDVKM. Unmatched junction bases numbered 8, after V lost 10 bases and J lost 7 bases. This CDR3 is built from 13 residues. CDR3 in amino acids: CATTGQGDGELFF. The CDR3 DNA follows: TGTGCCACTACCGGACAGGGTGACGGGGAGCTGTTTTTT.

This chain uses TRBV9 with TRBJ2-1; the match to TRBD1 covers 9 bases. The CDR3 totals 15 residues. Germline V gene data show CDR1 as SGDLS and CDR2 as YYNGEE. V shed 1 base, J shed 5 bases, and the junction held 4 bases outside the gene matches. CDR3 amino acids: CASSVMGQGNNEQFF. CDR3 DNA: TGTGCCAGCAGCGTAATGGGACAGGGTAACAATGAGCAGTTCTTC.

A remark on this clone: One junction end does not reproduce the germline sequence, and a read error may be involved. Other DNA sequences from this sample encode an identical CDR3 as well. This chain links TRBV14 with TRBJ1-6; D might be TRBD1 (6 bases). The CDR3 covers 15 residues. In germline, CDR1 is SGHDN, CDR2 FVKESK. The CDR3: CASSQEGTTNSPLHF. The CDR3 DNA sequence: TGTGCCAGCAGCCAAGAAGGGACAACCAATTCACCCCTCCATTTT.

The genes are TRBV4-1 and TRBJ1-1; D uncertain. CDR3 length: 15 residues. Germline CDR1 is MGHRA and CDR2 is YSYEKL. V was cut by 3 bases and J by 5 bases, with 16 bases left in between. The CDR3 DNA reads as TGCGCCAGCAGCCATCCCGCCGGGTATAGGACTGAAGCTTTCTTT. Amino acid sequence: CASSHPAGYRTEAFF.

CDR3 DNA: TGTGCCAGCAGCGTAGCTTTTCTAGCGGGGCACAATGAGCAGTTCTTC. It encodes CASSVAFLAGHNEQFF. The V call is TRBV9, the J call TRBJ2-1; 9 bases are shared with TRBD2. V shed 0 bases and J 5 bases; nucleotides not matched to a gene: 6. CDR3 length: 16 residues. Germline V gene sequence: CDR1 SGDLS, CDR2 YYNGEE.

This rearrangement joins TRBV28 to TRBJ2-3; D is possibly TRBD1 (6 bases). CDR1 is MDHEN and CDR2 is SYDVKM in the germline V gene. The CDR3 contains 16 residues. V was shortened by 6 bases and J by 0 bases, with 16 bases between the two germline ends. For the CDR3, the DNA is TGTGCCAGCAGCCCCCAGGGGTTTTCTAGCACAGATACGCAGTATTTT. Its translation: CASSPQGFSSTDTQYF.

The J gene is TRBJ1-2, the V gene TRBV7-2, with 11 bases fitting TRBD1. CDR3 length: 15 amino acids. J gave up 1 base and V 5 bases, and 3 bases lay outside the gene matches. Looked up from germline, CDR1 is SGHTA and CDR2 is FQGNSA. In nucleotides, the CDR3 is TGTGCCAGCAGCCCCGGGACAGGGGGTAACTATGGCTACACCTTC. Translating it yields CASSPGTGGNYGYTF.